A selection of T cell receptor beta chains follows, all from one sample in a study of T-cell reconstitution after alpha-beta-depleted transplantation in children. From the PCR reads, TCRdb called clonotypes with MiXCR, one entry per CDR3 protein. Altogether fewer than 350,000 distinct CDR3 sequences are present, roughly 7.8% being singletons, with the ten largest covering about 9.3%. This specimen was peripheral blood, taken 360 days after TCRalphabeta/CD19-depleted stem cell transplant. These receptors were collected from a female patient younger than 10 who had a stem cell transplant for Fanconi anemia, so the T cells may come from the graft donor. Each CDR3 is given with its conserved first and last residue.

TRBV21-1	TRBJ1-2	CASSPRTTENYGYTF
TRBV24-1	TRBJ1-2	CATSDSSRTPTNGYTF
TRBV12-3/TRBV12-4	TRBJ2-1	CASSFFLAGGVDEQFF
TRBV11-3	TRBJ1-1	CASSLDVDTEAFF
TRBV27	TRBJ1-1	CASSFLGPDEAFF
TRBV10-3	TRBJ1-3	CAIDGGSGNTIYF
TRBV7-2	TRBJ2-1	CASSLAGYEQFF
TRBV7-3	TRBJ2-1	CASSPRDRSYNEQFF
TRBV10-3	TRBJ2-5	CAIRGGEETQYF
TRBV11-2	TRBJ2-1	CASSLGGGGPGEQFF
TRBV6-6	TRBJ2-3	CASKVGSTDTQYF
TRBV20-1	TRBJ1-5	CSAIQNSNQPQHF
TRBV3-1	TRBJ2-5	CASSSGTGRQETQYF
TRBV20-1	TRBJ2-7	CSARGITGSSYEQYF
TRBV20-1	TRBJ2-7	CSARSRGTALDYEQYF
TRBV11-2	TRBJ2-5	CASSPGRETQYF
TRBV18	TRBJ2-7	CASSPLGQGTFSYEQYF